What follows are 23 T cell receptor beta chains derived from one specimen sequenced in a study (dated by TCRdb to the mid-2010s). Library creation used RT-PCR. TCRdb lists the instrument as Illumina MiSeq. TCRdb reworked the public reads: Q25 trimming with fastp, MiXCR clone assembly, productive beta chains retained. Rows are combined by CDR3 protein, so each entry shows the most common genes and DNA. The sample table records about 700,000 distinct CDR3 sequences; about 14% of these occur just once. The top ten clonotypes cover 3% to 4.5% of the sample. Sequencing was carried out using memory CD4+ T cells from blood. These receptors all come from a female donor in good health, serving as a healthy control.

This clonotype was counted between two and nine times. This chain joins TRBV4-2 and TRBJ1-4, with a tentative D call TRBD1 (6 bases). The CDR3 is 15 amino acids. Germline values: CDR1 LGHNA, CDR2 YNFKEQ. Deletions cut 1 base from V and 3 bases from J, with 9 bases between. DNA for the CDR3: TGTGCCAGCAGCCAAGGAGGGGGGTCTAATGAAAAACTGTTTTTT. Its protein product is CASSQGGGSNEKLFF.

The chain carries TRBV7-2 and TRBJ1-2; 8 bases are shared with TRBD1. Germline V gene lookup returns CDR1 SGHTA and CDR2 FQGNSA. CDR3 length equals 15 residues. With 2 bases clipped from V and 3 bases from J, the junction kept 5 bases outside the gene matches. CDR3 residues: CASSLFAGGYYGYTF. The CDR3 DNA reads TGTGCCAGCAGCTTATTTGCAGGGGGCTACTATGGCTACACCTTC.

The chain employs TRBV20-1 and TRBJ1-5, with a tentative D call TRBD1 (5 bases). CDR1 and CDR2 (germline): DFQATT, SNEGSKA (reference sequence). The CDR3 spans 15 residues. Trimming took off 4 bases at V and 5 bases at J, with 18 bases between the two ends. CDR3 coding DNA: TGCAGTGCTATCCTTTTTGAGGGACGCGATCAGCCCCAGCATTTT. Its protein is CSAILFEGRDQPQHF.

This clonotype has just a few counts. The chain carries TRBV20-1 and TRBJ2-7, with 10 bases identical to TRBD1. The V and J ends lost 5 bases and 5 bases, in that order; junction bases with no gene match: 6. This CDR3 has 13 residues. Germline lookup yields CDR1 DFQATT and CDR2 SNEGSKA (reference sequence). CDR3 sequence (DNA): TGCAGTGCTTACCAGGACAGGGGGGACGAGCAGTACTTC. It is translated as CSAYQDRGDEQYF.

The V call is TRBV7-3, the J call TRBJ2-5, with 10 bases fitting TRBD2. Germline CDR1 reads SGHTA; CDR2 reads FQGTGA. The ends lost 4 bases at V and 2 bases at J; junction bases unmatched: 13. The CDR3 extends over 18 amino acids. The CDR3 DNA reads as TGTGCCAGCAGCTCACCGGGACTAGCGACCGGGCCTCAAGAGACCCAGTACTTC. Its protein is CASSSPGLATGPQETQYF.

The rearrangement joins TRBV5-1 to TRBJ1-5; D may be TRBD1 (5 bases). The CDR3 totals 15 residues. Germline V CDR1 and CDR2: SGHRS, YFSETQ. The ends were cut back, 0 bases at V and 4 bases at J, with 11 bases in the middle. The CDR3 sequence: CASSLDGGKNQPQHF. The CDR3 nucleotides are TGCGCCAGCAGCTTGGATGGGGGAAAGAATCAGCCCCAGCATTTT.

This clonotype was counted ten times or more. This chain joins TRBV6-5 and TRBJ2-5; D is ambiguous. Trimming removed 5 bases at V and 1 base at J, with 8 bases between. The CDR3 sequence is 13 residues long. Germline V gene data show CDR1 as MNHEY and CDR2 as SVGAGI. The CDR3 bases are TGTGCCAGCAGTATTAAACCCCAAGAGACCCAGTACTTC. This translates into CASSIKPQETQYF.

CDR3 sequence: CASSQGDLREQYF. CDR3 DNA: TGCGCCAGCAGCCAAGGTGACCTTAGGGAGCAGTACTTC. V gene TRBV4-3 combines with J gene TRBJ2-7; D is unclear. The germline CDR1 and CDR2 sequences are LGHNA and YSLEER. The CDR3 covers 13 residues. Trimming removed 1 base from V and 7 bases from J, with 11 bases in between.

The rearrangement uses TRBV27 and TRBJ2-7, with D possibly being TRBD2 (5 bases). V gave up 5 bases and J gave up 1 base, with 12 bases separating them. CDR1 MNHEY and CDR2 SMNVEV come from the germline V gene (reference sequence). There are 14 residues in the CDR3. In DNA form, the CDR3 reads TGTGCCAGCAGTGCTCGACGGGGATCCTACGAGCAGTACTTC. Its protein product is CASSARRGSYEQYF.

This clonotype was observed at least ten times. The gene calls are TRBV20-1 and TRBJ1-2; a possible D gene is TRBD1 (5 bases). V lost 3 bases to trimming and J lost 8 bases, with 22 bases between them. Germline V CDR1 and CDR2: DFQATT, SNEGSKA (reference sequence). This CDR3 has 15 amino acids. Here the CDR3 DNA reads TGCAGTGCTAGCGGTGGGGGGGTAGAGTTCGGAGGCTACACCTTC. Its translation is CSASGGGVEFGGYTF.

V and J are TRBV6-5 and TRBJ2-3; 8 positions agree with TRBD1. The CDR3 sequence is 16 residues long. V lost 1 base, J lost 1 base, and 4 bases stayed unmatched. CDR1 and CDR2 from the germline V gene are MNHEY and SVGAGI. Written as DNA, the CDR3 is TGTGCCAGCAGTTACTTCGGACAGGGAGGCACAGATACGCAGTATTTT. Its protein product is CASSYFGQGGTDTQYF.

On this clonotype itself: A junction boundary mismatches the germline segment, possibly from a read error. CDR3 coding DNA: TGTGCAAGCAGTGAAGTAAACTTCTCTGGGACTGAAGCTTTCTTT. Its protein is CASSEVNFSGTEAFF. The rearrangement joins TRBV6-1 to TRBJ1-1; D not certain. Per the germline V gene, CDR1 is MNHNS and CDR2 is SASEGT. There are 15 residues in the CDR3.

The genes are TRBV10-3 and TRBJ1-3, with 7 bases lining up with TRBD1. From germline, CDR1 is ENHRY and CDR2 SYGVKD. The CDR3 consists of 15 residues. V dropped 4 bases and J dropped 1; count of bases not matched to a gene: 4. The CDR3 here is CAISVGQESGNTIYF. CDR3 nucleotide sequence: TGTGCCATCAGTGTCGGACAGGAGTCTGGAAACACCATATATTTT.

The V call is TRBV7-2, the J call TRBJ1-1; the D is unclear. The germline V gene encodes CDR1 SGHTA and CDR2 FQGNSA. The CDR3 consists of 14 residues. Trimming stripped 3 bases from V and 5 bases from J, with 13 bases between. The CDR3 here is CASSFPLEGTEAFF. CDR3 nucleotides: TGTGCCAGCAGCTTCCCCCTCGAGGGAACTGAAGCTTTCTTT. The full variable domain, with the rest looked up from reference TRBV7-2 and TRBJ1-1, is GAGVSQSPSNKVTEKGKDVELRCDPISGHTALYWYRQSLGQGLEFLIYFQGNSAPDKSGLPSDRFSAERTGGSVSTLTIQRTQQEDSAVYLCASSFPLEGTEAFFGQGTRLTVV.

This clonotype was counted only a few times. The chain joins TRBV12-3 or TRBV12-4 to TRBJ2-5, with D maybe TRBD2 (6 bases). CDR3 length: 13 amino acids. The V and J ends lost 10 bases and 4 bases respectively, with 16 bases between them. The CDR3: CAIGFTGAETQYF. The CDR3, as DNA: TGTGCCATCGGATTCACGGGAGCAGAGACCCAGTACTTC.

V gene TRBV6-5 combines with J gene TRBJ1-4; possible D gene TRBD1, 6 bases. V lost 6 bases to trimming and J lost 5 bases, with 13 bases between them. The CDR3 totals 14 residues. CDR1 and CDR2 from the germline V gene are MNHEY and SVGAGI. The CDR3 here is CASRDGGGNEKLFF. Here the CDR3 DNA reads TGTGCCAGCAGGGACGGCGGGGGCAATGAAAAACTGTTTTTT.

This chain's CDR3 is CASSLEGSPSAQYF. Here the CDR3 DNA reads TGCGCCAGCAGCTTGGAGGGGTCCCCGAGCGCCCAGTACTTC. The chain carries TRBV5-1 and TRBJ2-5, with a tentative D call TRBD1 (5 bases). V lost 0 bases to trimming and J lost 9 bases, with 15 bases between them. Germline CDR1 is SGHRS and CDR2 is YFSETQ. This CDR3 region has 14 residues.

This clonotype was seen at least ten times. The rearrangement links TRBV12-3 or TRBV12-4 to TRBJ1-6, with D perhaps TRBD1 (5 bases). The V gene lost 2 bases and the J gene lost 8 bases, with 13 bases spanning the gap. The CDR3 covers 15 residues. This CDR3 is CASSLWGSRDSPLHF. CDR3 DNA: TGTGCCAGCAGTTTATGGGGGTCGAGGGATTCACCCCTCCACTTT.

The V call is TRBV20-1, the J call TRBJ2-7, with a possible D match to TRBD1 (6 bases). V lost 6 bases to trimming and J lost 5 bases, with 20 bases between them. The CDR3 contains 14 residues. The germline CDR1 and CDR2 sequences are DFQATT and SNEGSKA (reference sequence). The CDR3 spells CSASGPSGVHEQYF. Here the CDR3 DNA reads TGCAGTGCGTCGGGCCCCTCAGGGGTCCACGAGCAGTACTTC.

The table lists this clonotype with a few counts. The chain uses TRBV20-1 and TRBJ2-7; 10 positions agree with TRBD2. Per germline, CDR1 DFQATT and CDR2 SNEGSKA (reference sequence). V was pared by 0 bases and J by 5 bases, with 7 bases of the junction left unmatched. This CDR3 region has 15 residues. CDR3 region: CSARDVAGGRNEQYF. The CDR3 nucleotides read TGCAGTGCTAGAGATGTAGCGGGAGGTAGGAACGAGCAGTACTTC.

This clonotype has just one count. The chain uses TRBV6-2 or TRBV6-3 and TRBJ2-3; D remains unclear. In germline, CDR1 is MNHEY, CDR2 SVGEGT. The length of the CDR3 is 14 residues. The V end was cut by 6 bases, the J end by 2 bases, with 12 bases between. The CDR3 DNA sequence: TGTGCCAGCAGCGTAGAACCTACCACAGATACGCAGTATTTT. Its protein product is CASSVEPTTDTQYF.

The rearrangement joins TRBV10-3 to TRBJ2-3; 11 positions match TRBD2. The CDR3 is 18 residues long. Trimming removed 5 bases from V and 0 bases from J; junction bases left unmatched: 10. CDR1 ENHRY and CDR2 SYGVKD come from the germline V gene. CDR3 region: CAISPGTSGSPSTDTQYF. The CDR3 DNA follows: TGTGCCATCAGTCCGGGGACTAGCGGTAGTCCTAGCACAGATACGCAGTATTTT.

Many counts were recorded for this clonotype. The rearrangement joins TRBV5-1 to TRBJ2-1, with D tentatively TRBD1 (6 bases). The CDR3 runs to 14 residues. The germline V and J ends were trimmed by 0 bases and 4 bases, with 8 bases remaining between them. CDR1 and CDR2 (germline): SGHRS, YFSETQ. In nucleotides, the CDR3 is TGCGCCAGCAGCTTGGGACAGGTATACAATGAGCAGTTCTTC. This codes for CASSLGQVYNEQFF.